The subject of this entry is one TCR beta chain. The entry originates in a study of blood T cell repertoires in COVID-19. This table comes from immunoSEQ multiplex PCR, and its TCRdb copy is limited to in-frame clones, with some not included. Among 380,000 or so clones, 70% to 90% were seen once, and the ten largest hold 1% to 1.5%. Trimming shortened V by 5 bases and J by 0 bases, and 17 bases separated the two germline ends. This CDR3 region has 17 residues. CDR1 and CDR2 (germline): MNHEY, SVGEGT. The rearrangement links TRBV6-2 or TRBV6-3 to TRBJ1-5; the D gene is possibly TRBD1 (6 bases). The sequenced material came from peripheral blood. This receptor was taken from a man in his forties or fifties with acute or convalescent COVID-19. CDR3 sequence reads: CASSDGWTVDSNQPQHF. The CDR3 DNA is TGTGCCAGCAGTGACGGCTGGACAGTAGATAGCAATCAGCCCCAGCATTTT.